The source of this T cell receptor beta chain is a study of cytomegalovirus exposure and HLA in healthy donors. Primers for the PCR totalled 60 Vbeta and 13 Jbeta. The repertoire was sequenced with immunoSEQ multiplex PCR; TCRdb's copy has only in-frame clones and lacks some. Of 150,000 to 200,000 clones in the sample, just under 85% were seen once. Sequencing used PBMCs. The source of this sequence is a girl aged 5-17 years in good health and CMV-seropositive.

CDR3 nucleotide sequence: TGTGCCAGCCAAGGACAGGGGAGGAAACAGCCCCAGCATTTT. It is translated as CASQGQGRKQPQHF. The chain recombines TRBV18 with TRBJ1-5; 9 bases match TRBD1. Germline V gives CDR1 KGHSH, CDR2 LQKENI. The CDR3 extends over 14 amino acids. After removal of 8 bases from V and 7 bases from J, the junction contained 9 bases not matched to a gene.